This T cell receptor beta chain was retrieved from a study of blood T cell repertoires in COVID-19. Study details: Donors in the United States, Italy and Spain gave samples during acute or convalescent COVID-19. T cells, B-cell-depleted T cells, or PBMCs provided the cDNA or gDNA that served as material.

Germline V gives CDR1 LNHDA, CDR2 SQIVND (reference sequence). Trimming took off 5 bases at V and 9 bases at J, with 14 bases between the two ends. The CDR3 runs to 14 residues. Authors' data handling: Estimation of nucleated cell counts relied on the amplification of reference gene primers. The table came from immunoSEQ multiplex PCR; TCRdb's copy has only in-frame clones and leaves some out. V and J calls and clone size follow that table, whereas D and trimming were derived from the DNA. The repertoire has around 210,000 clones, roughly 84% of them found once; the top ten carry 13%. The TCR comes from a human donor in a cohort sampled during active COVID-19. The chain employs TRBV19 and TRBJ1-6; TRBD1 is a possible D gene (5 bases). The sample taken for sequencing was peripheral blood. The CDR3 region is CASSPGTFRSPLHF. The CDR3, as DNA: TGTGCCAGTAGTCCAGGGACTTTTCGTTCACCCCTCCACTTT.